This TCR beta chain was observed in a study of blood T cells in healthy people across ages. Overall study: When template switching was applied, about one barcoded beta molecule was captured per two T cells.

It was with a sample-barcoded 5' primer and a J-beta primer mix that a second PCR of about 7 to 12 cycles was run. TCRdb reprocessed the 5' RACE reads via MiXCR and lists one record per CDR3 protein. Of approximately 790,000 distinct CDR3 sequences listed, 55% to 65% are singletons. CDR3 size: 17 residues. The ends were cut back, 4 bases at V and 1 base at J, with 19 bases in the middle. Germline V gene lookup returns CDR1 SGHRS and CDR2 YFSETQ. The receptor's source is a man younger than 40 in good health. Sample: blood. The V gene is TRBV5-1, the J gene TRBJ2-3, with D perhaps TRBD1 (6 bases). The CDR3 spells CASSGWGQRSGTDTQYF. Written as DNA, the CDR3 is TGCGCCAGCAGCGGCTGGGGGCAGAGGAGTGGCACAGATACGCAGTATTTT.